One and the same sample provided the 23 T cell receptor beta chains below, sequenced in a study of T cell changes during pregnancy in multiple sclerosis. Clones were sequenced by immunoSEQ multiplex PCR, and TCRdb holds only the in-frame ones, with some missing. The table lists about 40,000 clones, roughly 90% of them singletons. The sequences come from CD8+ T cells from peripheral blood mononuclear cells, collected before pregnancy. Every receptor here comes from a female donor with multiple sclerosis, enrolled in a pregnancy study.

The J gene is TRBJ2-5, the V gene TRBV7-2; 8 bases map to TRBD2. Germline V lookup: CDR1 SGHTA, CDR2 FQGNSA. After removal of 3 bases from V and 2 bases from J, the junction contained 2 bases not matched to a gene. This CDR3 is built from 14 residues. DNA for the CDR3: TGTGCCAGCAGCTTGCTAGCGGGTCAAGAGACCCAGTACTTC. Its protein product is CASSLLAGQETQYF.

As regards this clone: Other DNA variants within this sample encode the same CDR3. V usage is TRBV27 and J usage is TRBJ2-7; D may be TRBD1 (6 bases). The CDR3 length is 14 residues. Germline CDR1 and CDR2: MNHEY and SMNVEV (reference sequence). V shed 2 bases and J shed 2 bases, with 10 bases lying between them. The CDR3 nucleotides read TGTGCCAGCAGTTTAGGGGGCCGGGCCTACGAGCAGTACTTC. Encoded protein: CASSLGGRAYEQYF.

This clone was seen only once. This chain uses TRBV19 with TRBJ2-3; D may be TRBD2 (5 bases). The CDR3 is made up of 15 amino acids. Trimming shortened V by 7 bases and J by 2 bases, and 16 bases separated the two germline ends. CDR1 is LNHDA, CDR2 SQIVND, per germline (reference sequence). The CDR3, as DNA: TGTGCCAGTATAGGTGGGGAGACCCTCACAGATACGCAGTATTTT. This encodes CASIGGETLTDTQYF. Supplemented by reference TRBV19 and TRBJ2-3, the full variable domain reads DGGITQSPKYLFRKEGQNVTLSCEQNLNHDAMYWYRQDPGQGLRLIYYSQIVNDFQKGDIAEGYSVSREKKESFPLTVTSAQKNPTAFYLCASIGGETLTDTQYFGPGTRLTVL.

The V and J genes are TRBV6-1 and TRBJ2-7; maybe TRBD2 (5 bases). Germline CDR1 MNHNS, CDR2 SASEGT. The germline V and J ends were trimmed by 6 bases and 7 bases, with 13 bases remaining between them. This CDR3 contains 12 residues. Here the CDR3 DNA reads TGTGCCAGCAGGACTAACCCGTGGGAGCAGTACTTC. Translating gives CASRTNPWEQYF.

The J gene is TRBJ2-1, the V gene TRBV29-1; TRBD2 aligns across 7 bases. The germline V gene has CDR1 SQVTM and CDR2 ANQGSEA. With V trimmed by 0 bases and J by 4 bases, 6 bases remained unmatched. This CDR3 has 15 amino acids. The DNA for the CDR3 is TGCAGCGTTGAAGATTGGACGGGAGGTTACAATGAGCAGTTCTTC. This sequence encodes CSVEDWTGGYNEQFF.

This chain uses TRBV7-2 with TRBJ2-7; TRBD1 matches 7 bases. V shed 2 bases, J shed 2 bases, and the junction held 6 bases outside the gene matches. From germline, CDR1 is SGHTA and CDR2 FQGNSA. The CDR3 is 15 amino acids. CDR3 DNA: TGTGCCAGCAGCTTAAGTGGGACAGAGACCTACGAGCAGTACTTC. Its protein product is CASSLSGTETYEQYF. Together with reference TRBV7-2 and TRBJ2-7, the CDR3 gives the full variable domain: GAGVSQSPSNKVTEKGKDVELRCDPISGHTALYWYRQSLGQGLEFLIYFQGNSAPDKSGLPSDRFSAERTGGSVSTLTIQRTQQEDSAVYLCASSLSGTETYEQYFGPGTRLTVT.

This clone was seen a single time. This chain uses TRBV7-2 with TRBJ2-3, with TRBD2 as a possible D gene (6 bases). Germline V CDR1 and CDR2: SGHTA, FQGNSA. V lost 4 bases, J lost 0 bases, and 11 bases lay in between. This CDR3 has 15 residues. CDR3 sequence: CASSYISGSTDTQYF. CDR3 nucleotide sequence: TGTGCCAGCAGCTACATCAGCGGGAGCACAGATACGCAGTATTTT.

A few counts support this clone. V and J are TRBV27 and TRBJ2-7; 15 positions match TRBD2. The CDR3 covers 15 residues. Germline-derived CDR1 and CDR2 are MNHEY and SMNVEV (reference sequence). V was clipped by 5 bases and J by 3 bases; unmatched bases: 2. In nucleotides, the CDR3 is TGTGCCAGCAGTCCGGGACTAGCGGGAGGCTACGAGCAGTACTTC. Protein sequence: CASSPGLAGGYEQYF.

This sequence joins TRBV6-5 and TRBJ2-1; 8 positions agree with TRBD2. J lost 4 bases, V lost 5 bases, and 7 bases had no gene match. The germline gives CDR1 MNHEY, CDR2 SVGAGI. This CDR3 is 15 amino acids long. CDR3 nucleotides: TGTGCCAGCAGTCTGGGGGCGGGAGGATACAATGAGCAGTTCTTC. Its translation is CASSLGAGGYNEQFF.

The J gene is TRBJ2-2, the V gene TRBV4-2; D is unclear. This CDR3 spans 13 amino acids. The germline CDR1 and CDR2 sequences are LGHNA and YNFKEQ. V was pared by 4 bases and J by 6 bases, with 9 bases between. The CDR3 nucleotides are TGTGCCAGCAGCCCAATAACTCCCGGGGAGCTGTTTTTT. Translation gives CASSPITPGELFF.

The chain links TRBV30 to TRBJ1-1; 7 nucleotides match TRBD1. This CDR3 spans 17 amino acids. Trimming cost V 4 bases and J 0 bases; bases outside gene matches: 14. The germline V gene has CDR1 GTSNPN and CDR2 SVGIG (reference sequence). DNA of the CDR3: TGTGCCTGGATCCCACCAGCAGGGACAGCTATGAACACTGAAGCTTTCTTT. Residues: CAWIPPAGTAMNTEAFF. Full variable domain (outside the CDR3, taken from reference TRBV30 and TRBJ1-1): SQTIHQWPATLVQPVGSPLSLECTVEGTSNPNLYWYRQAAGRGLQLLFYSVGIGQISSEVPQNLSASRPQDRQFILSSKKLLLSDSGFYLCAWIPPAGTAMNTEAFFGQGTRLTVV.

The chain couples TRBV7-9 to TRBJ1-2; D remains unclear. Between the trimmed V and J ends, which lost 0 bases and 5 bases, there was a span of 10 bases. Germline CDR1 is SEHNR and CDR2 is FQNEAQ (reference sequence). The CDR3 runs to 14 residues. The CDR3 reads CASSLAISGYGYTF. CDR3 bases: TGTGCCAGCAGCTTAGCGATTTCGGGGTATGGCTACACCTTC.

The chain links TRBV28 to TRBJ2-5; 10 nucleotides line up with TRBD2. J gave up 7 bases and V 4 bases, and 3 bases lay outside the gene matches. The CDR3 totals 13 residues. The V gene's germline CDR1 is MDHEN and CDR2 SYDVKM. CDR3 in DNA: TGTGCCAGCAGTTCCGTAGCGGGGGGGACCCAGTACTTC. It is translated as CASSSVAGGTQYF.

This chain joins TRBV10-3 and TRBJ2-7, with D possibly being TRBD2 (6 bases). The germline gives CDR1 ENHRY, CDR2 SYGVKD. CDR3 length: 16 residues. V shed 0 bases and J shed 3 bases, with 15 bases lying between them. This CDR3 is CAISESGGQRVYEQYF. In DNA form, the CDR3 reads TGTGCCATCAGTGAGTCGGGGGGTCAAAGGGTCTACGAGCAGTACTTC.

The CDR3 reads CASSPGLSSYEQYF. CDR3 coding DNA: TGTGCCAGCAGTCCGGGACTTAGCTCCTACGAGCAGTACTTC. This chain uses TRBV28 with TRBJ2-7, with D perhaps TRBD2 (6 bases). The germline V and J ends were trimmed by 5 bases and 0 bases, with 11 bases remaining between them. The germline CDR1 and CDR2 sequences are MDHEN and SYDVKM. The CDR3 runs 14 residues.

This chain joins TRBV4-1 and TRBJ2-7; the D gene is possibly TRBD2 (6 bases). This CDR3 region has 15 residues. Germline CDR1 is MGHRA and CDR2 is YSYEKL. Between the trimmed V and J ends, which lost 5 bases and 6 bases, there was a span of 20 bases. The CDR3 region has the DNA TGCGCCAGCAGCTCCGACCCCCAGGGAGGACTCGAGCAGTACTTC. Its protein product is CASSSDPQGGLEQYF.

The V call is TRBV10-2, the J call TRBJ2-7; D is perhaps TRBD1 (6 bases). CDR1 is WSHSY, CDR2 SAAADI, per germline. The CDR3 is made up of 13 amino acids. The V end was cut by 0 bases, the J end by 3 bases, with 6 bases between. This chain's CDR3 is CASSESDSYEQYF. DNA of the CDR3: TGCGCCAGCAGTGAGTCGGACAGCTACGAGCAGTACTTC.

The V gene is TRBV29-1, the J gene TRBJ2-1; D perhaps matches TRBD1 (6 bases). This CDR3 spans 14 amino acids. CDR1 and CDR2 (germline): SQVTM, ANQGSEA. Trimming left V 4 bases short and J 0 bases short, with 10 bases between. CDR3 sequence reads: CSVGRDTSYNEQFF. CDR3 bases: TGCAGCGTTGGTAGGGACACCTCCTACAATGAGCAGTTCTTC.

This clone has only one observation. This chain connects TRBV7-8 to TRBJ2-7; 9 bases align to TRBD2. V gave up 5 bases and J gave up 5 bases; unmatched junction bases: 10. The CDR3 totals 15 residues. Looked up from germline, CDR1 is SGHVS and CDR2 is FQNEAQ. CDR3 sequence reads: CASSPISGSSDEQYF. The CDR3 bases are TGTGCCAGCAGCCCGATTAGCGGGAGCTCGGACGAGCAGTACTTC.

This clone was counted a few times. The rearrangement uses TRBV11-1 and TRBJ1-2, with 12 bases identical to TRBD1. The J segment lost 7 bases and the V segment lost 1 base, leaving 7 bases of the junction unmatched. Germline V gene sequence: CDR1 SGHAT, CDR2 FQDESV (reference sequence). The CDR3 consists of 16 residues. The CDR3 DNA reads TGTGCCAGCAGCTTAGGGGCCGGGACAGGGGGCTCTGGCTACACCTTC. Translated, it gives CASSLGAGTGGSGYTF.

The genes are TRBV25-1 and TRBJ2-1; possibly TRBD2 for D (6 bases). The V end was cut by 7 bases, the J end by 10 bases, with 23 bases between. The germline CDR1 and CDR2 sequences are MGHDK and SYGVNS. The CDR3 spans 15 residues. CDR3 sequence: CASKPSGATTPEQFF. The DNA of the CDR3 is TGTGCCAGCAAGCCCTCGGGAGCAACCACACCGGAGCAGTTCTTC.

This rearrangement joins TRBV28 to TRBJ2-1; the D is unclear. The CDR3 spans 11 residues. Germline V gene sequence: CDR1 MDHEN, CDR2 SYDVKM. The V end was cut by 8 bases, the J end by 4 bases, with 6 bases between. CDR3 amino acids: CASEAYNEQFF. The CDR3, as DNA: TGTGCCAGCGAGGCTTACAATGAGCAGTTCTTC. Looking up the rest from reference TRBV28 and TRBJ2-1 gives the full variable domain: DVKVTQSSRYLVKRTGEKVFLECVQDMDHENMFWYRQDPGLGLRLIYFSYDVKMKEKGDIPEGYSVSREKKERFSLILESASTNQTSMYLCASEAYNEQFFGPGTRLTVL.

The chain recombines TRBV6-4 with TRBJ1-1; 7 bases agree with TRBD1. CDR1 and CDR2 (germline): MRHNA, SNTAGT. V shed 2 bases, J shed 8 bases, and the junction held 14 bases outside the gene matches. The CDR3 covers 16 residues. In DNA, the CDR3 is TGTGCCAGCAGTGACGTCGGACAGGTGGATGATAAAGAAGCTTTCTTT. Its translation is CASSDVGQVDDKEAFF.